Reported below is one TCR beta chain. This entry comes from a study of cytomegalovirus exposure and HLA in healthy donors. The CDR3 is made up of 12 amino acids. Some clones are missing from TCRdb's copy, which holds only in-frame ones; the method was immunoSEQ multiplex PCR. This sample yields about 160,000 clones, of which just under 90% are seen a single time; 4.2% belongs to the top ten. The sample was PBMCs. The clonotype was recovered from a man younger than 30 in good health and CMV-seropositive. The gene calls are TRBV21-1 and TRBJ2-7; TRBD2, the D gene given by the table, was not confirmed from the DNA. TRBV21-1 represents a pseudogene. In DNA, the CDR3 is TGTGCCAGCAGCAAGGGTGGAGGGGAGCAGTACTTC. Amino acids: CASSKGGGEQYF.